The rows below give T cell receptor beta chains drawn from one sample of a study of blood T cell repertoires in COVID-19. TCRdb's table, derived via immunoSEQ multiplex PCR, lists solely in-frame clones and lacks some. The table records 230,000 or so clones, around 83% of them present only once. The sample consisted of PBMCs or T cells enriched from blood (not recorded which). These receptors were taken from a woman in her forties or fifties who had been exposed to COVID-19. The CDR3 runs from the conserved cysteine through the conserved F or W. D genes are given only for firm matches. Only some rows state a clone size, as once, few, many or a class for expanded clones.

j_call v_call d_call clone_size cdr3_aa cdr3_nt
TRBJ2-5 TRBV7-3 TRBD2 NA CASSQTGGGPQETQYF TGTGCCAGCAGTCAAACCGGGGGGGGCCCCCAAGAGACCCAGTACTTC
TRBJ1-1 TRBV27 NA NA CASSLRDRTEAFF TGTGCCAGCAGTTTACGTGACAGGACTGAAGCTTTCTTT
TRBJ1-2 TRBV2 NA NA CAAAGGYTF TGTGCGGCAGCGGGTGGCTACACCTTC
TRBJ1-2 TRBV7-9 TRBD1 NA CASSLSSGSGGLGYTF TGTGCCAGCAGCTTGTCCTCGGGGTCAGGGGGCTTAGGCTACACCTTC
TRBJ1-5 TRBV6-2/TRBV6-3 TRBD1 once CASSIIGGGQPQHF TGTGCCAGCAGCATCATAGGGGGCGGTCAGCCCCAGCATTTT
TRBJ2-2 TRBV7-9 TRBD1 NA CASMALSSGTGPTGELFF TGTGCCAGCATGGCCCTTTCTTCCGGGACAGGGCCCACCGGGGAGCTGTTTTTT
TRBJ1-1 TRBV6-6 NA NA CASSPHMNTEAFF TGTGCCAGCAGTCCTCACATGAACACTGAAGCTTTCTTT
TRBJ2-1 TRBV2 TRBD1 NA CASSARDSYYNEQFF TGTGCCAGCAGTGCACGGGACAGCTACTACAATGAGCAGTTCTTC
TRBJ1-1 TRBV24-1 TRBD1 NA CATRSGTGETEAFF TGTGCCACCAGGTCCGGGACAGGGGAAACTGAAGCTTTCTTT
TRBJ2-3 TRBV2 TRBD2 NA CASSGSAGGTSTDTQYF TGTGCCAGCAGTGGCTCGGCGGGAGGCACTTCCACAGATACGCAGTATTTT
TRBJ1-1 TRBV5-4 TRBD1 NA CASSSGDRAKNTEAFF TGTGCCAGCAGCTCAGGAGACAGGGCAAAGAACACTGAAGCTTTCTTT
TRBJ1-4 TRBV27 TRBD1 NA CASSRDRVEKLFF TGTGCCAGCAGCCGGGACAGGGTTGAAAAACTGTTTTTT
TRBJ2-1 TRBV19 NA once CASSPDYNEQFF TGTGCCAGTAGTCCAGACTACAATGAGCAGTTCTTC
TRBJ1-1 TRBV6-4 TRBD1 NA CARRALNEMAGGNTEAFF TGTGCCAGGAGGGCCCTCAATGAGATGGCAGGGGGGAACACTGAAGCTTTCTTT
TRBJ2-5 TRBV11-2 NA NA CASSLEVGGETQYF TGTGCCAGCAGCCTAGAGGTCGGGGGAGAGACCCAGTACTTC
TRBJ2-3 TRBV7-3 NA once CASSLVGGGTDTQYF TGTGCCAGCAGCTTGGTGGGGGGAGGTACAGATACGCAGTATTTT
TRBJ2-7 TRBV18 NA few CASSRTAYEQYF TGTGCCAGCTCCCGGACAGCCTACGAGCAGTACTTC
TRBJ2-7 TRBV5-1 TRBD1 once CASSLGQGTEQYF TGCGCCAGCAGCCTGGGACAGGGGACCGAGCAGTACTTC
TRBJ2-1 TRBV15 TRBD1 NA CATSRARGREQFF TGTGCCACCAGCAGGGCAAGGGGGCGCGAGCAGTTCTTC
TRBJ2-5 TRBV5-1 TRBD2 NA CASSARTSTETQYF TGCGCCAGCAGCGCGAGGACTAGCACAGAGACCCAGTACTTC